This TCR beta chain was observed in a study of blood T cell repertoires in COVID-19. Overall study context: There were acute and convalescent COVID-19 samples, and they came from the United States, Italy and Spain. The cDNA or gDNA used as material had been derived from T cells, B-cell-depleted T cells, or PBMCs.

Original processing methods: Scientists estimated how many nucleated cells there were by amplifying reference gene primers. Repertoires were generated with immunoSEQ multiplex PCR, while TCRdb's copy carries only in-frame clones and drops some. The V and J calls and clone size are taken from that table; D and trimming were inferred from the DNA. Among 90,000 to 120,000 clones listed, 70% to 90% were seen once. V was trimmed by 3 bases and J by 6 bases, leaving 11 bases between them. The CDR3 sequence is 14 residues long. CDR1 is MDHEN and CDR2 is SYDVKM in the germline V gene. The genes are TRBV28 and TRBJ2-2; D not resolved. The sequenced sample was peripheral blood. The sequence was collected from a man aged 45-65 years with active or convalescent COVID-19. CDR3 sequence (DNA): TGTGCCAGCAGTTTCGGGTTGGCAGCCGGGGAGCTGTTTTTT. This gives the protein CASSFGLAAGELFF.